These T cell receptor beta chains were read from a single sample in a study of T cell responses to AZD1222 COVID-19 vaccine. Here immunoSEQ multiplex PCR was the method, and the copy in TCRdb shows in-frame clones only, minus some. Seen here are some 110,000 clones, roughly 84% observed once, and the top ten hold approximately 9.4%. This material consisted of peripheral blood, taken on day 0 of AZD1222 vaccination. These receptors all stem from an adult in good health. CDR3s include the opening cysteine and the closing phenylalanine or tryptophan. The D gene is left open where the match is weak. Some rows mark clone size as missing; the rest say once, few, many or name a class of expanded clone.

d_call	clone_size	v_call	j_call	cdr3_aa	cdr3_nt
.	.	TRBV24-1	TRBJ2-3	CATSDRLSQGVAEDTQYF	TGTGCCACCAGTGACCGCCTATCGCAGGGAGTTGCGGAAGATACGCAGTATTTT
.	.	TRBV7-7	TRBJ2-1	CASSAGTSPSYNEQFF	TGTGCTAGCAGCGCTGGGACTTCACCTTCCTACAATGAGCAGTTCTTC
.	.	TRBV25-1	TRBJ2-3	CASTPLGLRADTQYF	TGTGCCAGCACCCCCCTCGGACTACGGGCAGATACGCAGTATTTT
.	.	TRBV18	TRBJ2-6	CASSSQGPGANVLTF	TGTGCCAGCTCATCACAGGGTCCTGGGGCCAACGTCCTGACTTTC
.	.	TRBV4-2	TRBJ1-3	CASSQVVIDGTFSGNTIYF	TGTGCCAGCAGCCAAGTGGTTATCGACGGGACTTTCTCTGGAAACACCATATATTTT
.	.	TRBV27	TRBJ2-3	CASSLHGTSRTDTQYF	TGTGCCAGCAGTTTACACGGTACTAGCAGGACAGATACGCAGTATTTT
.	.	TRBV5-1	TRBJ2-1	CASSLVRTAYNEQFF	TGCGCCAGCAGCTTGGTACGGACAGCCTACAATGAGCAGTTCTTC
TRBD1	.	TRBV6-5	TRBJ1-2	CASRAGTGPNYGYTF	TGTGCCAGCAGAGCAGGGACAGGGCCTAACTATGGCTACACCTTC
.	.	TRBV7-3	TRBJ1-1	CASSRAGTPDTEAFF	TGTGCCAGCAGCAGAGCCGGGACACCTGACACTGAAGCTTTCTTT
TRBD2	.	TRBV7-9	TRBJ2-5	CASSQRALRRGGPQETQYF	TGTGCCAGCAGCCAGCGGGCCCTTAGGCGGGGGGGCCCCCAAGAGACCCAGTACTTC
TRBD2	.	TRBV5-1	TRBJ2-1	CASRQIAGGSYNEQFF	TGCGCCAGCAGACAAATAGCGGGGGGCTCCTACAATGAGCAGTTCTTC
TRBD2	.	TRBV5-1	TRBJ2-7	CASSLAASGRVVYEQYF	TGCGCCAGCAGCCTGGCAGCTAGCGGGAGGGTAGTCTACGAGCAGTACTTC
TRBD1	.	TRBV4-1	TRBJ2-1	CASSQAGTGDNEQFF	TGCGCCAGCAGCCAAGCCGGGACAGGGGACAATGAGCAGTTCTTC
TRBD2	.	TRBV3-1/TRBV3-2	TRBJ2-1	CASRLADNEQFF	TGTGCCAGCAGACTAGCGGACAATGAGCAGTTCTTC
.	.	TRBV28	TRBJ1-3	CASRHTGSGTIYF	TGTGCCAGCAGACACACAGGAAGCGGCACCATATATTTT
.	few	TRBV19	TRBJ2-6	CASSEASGANVLTF	TGTGCCAGTAGTGAGGCCTCTGGGGCCAACGTCCTGACTTTC
.	.	TRBV5-1	TRBJ1-5	CASSLTGYSNQPQHF	TGCGCCAGCAGCTTAACAGGGTATAGCAATCAGCCCCAGCATTTT
TRBD2	.	TRBV9	TRBJ2-1	CASTAGIAGEGFF	TGTGCCAGCACTGCTGGGATAGCGGGAGAGGGGTTCTTC
.	.	TRBV27	TRBJ1-1	CASREQGMNTEAFF	TGTGCCAGCAGGGAACAGGGCATGAACACTGAAGCTTTCTTT
.	few	TRBV3-1/TRBV3-2	TRBJ2-2	CASSLRGTDTGELFF	TGTGCCAGCAGCCTTCGGGGGACGGACACCGGGGAGCTGTTTTTT
TRBD1	.	TRBV28	TRBJ2-7	CATTSGQGEQYF	TGTGCCACCACTTCCGGACAGGGCGAGCAGTACTTC
TRBD1	.	TRBV19	TRBJ1-5	CASTTGGLGQPQHF	TGTGCCAGTACCACAGGGGGATTAGGACAGCCCCAGCATTTT
TRBD2	.	TRBV3-1/TRBV3-2	TRBJ2-2	CASSRTSGDTGELFF	TGTGCCAGCAGCCGGACTAGCGGAGACACCGGGGAGCTGTTTTTT
.	once	TRBV11-2	TRBJ2-7	CASTVGQGSGEQYF	TGTGCCAGCACCGTCGGCCAGGGGTCGGGAGAGCAGTACTTC
.	.	TRBV21-1	TRBJ1-2	CSGTDYGYTF	TGTTCAGGTACGGACTATGGCTACACCTTC
.	.	TRBV19	TRBJ1-5	CASSIVVAGLGNQPQHF	TGTGCCAGTAGTATAGTGGTCGCAGGGTTAGGCAATCAGCCCCAGCATTTT
TRBD2	.	TRBV27	TRBJ2-7	CASSDPGLSYEQYF	TGTGCCAGCAGTGACCCGGGACTATCCTACGAGCAGTACTTC
.	.	TRBV14	TRBJ2-1	CASSLGVSRYNEQFF	TGTGCCAGCAGCCTAGGGGTCTCCAGGTACAATGAGCAGTTCTTC
TRBD1	once	TRBV7-3	TRBJ1-2	CASSPGQGLDYGYTF	TGTGCCAGCAGCCCGGGACAGGGTTTGGACTATGGCTACACCTTC
TRBD1	.	TRBV7-8	TRBJ2-7	CASSPRTGEGEQYF	TGTGCCAGCAGCCCACGGACAGGGGAGGGCGAGCAGTACTTC
TRBD2	.	TRBV5-1	TRBJ2-3	CASLAGASTDTQYF	TGCGCCAGCCTAGCGGGAGCCAGCACAGATACGCAGTATTTT
TRBD1	.	TRBV6-1	TRBJ1-1	CASSETGRTTEAFF	TGTGCCAGCAGTGAGACAGGGCGTACCACTGAAGCTTTCTTT